This entry describes one TCR beta chain. Profiled with immunoSEQ multiplex PCR; TCRdb holds only in-frame clones, not every one. The table shows roughly 160,000 clones, with roughly 90% occurring only once. The sample comes from a study of blood T cell repertoires in COVID-19. Study background: The United States, Italy and Spain provided the acute and convalescent COVID-19 samples. Sources were T cells, B-cell-depleted T cells, or PBMCs; the material itself was cDNA or gDNA.

Those enrolled, adults aged roughly 18 to 95 years, came from some 23 US areas. Sequencing was done on a sample of PBMCs or T cells enriched from blood (not recorded which). This TCR derives from a woman in her forties or fifties who had recovered from COVID-19.

The CDR3 DNA reads as TGTGCCAGCAGTTTGTCCAGGGGCGGATTAAGGATTACTGAAGCTTTCTTT. It codes for CASSLSRGGLRITEAFF. The gene calls are TRBV27 and TRBJ1-1; D may be TRBD1 (6 bases). The CDR3 has 17 amino acids. CDR1 is MNHEY and CDR2 is SMNVEV in the germline V gene (reference sequence). Trimming took off 3 bases at V and 5 bases at J, with 22 bases between the two ends.